The T cell receptor beta chain described here comes from a study of OX40 agonist ivuxolimab in advanced cancers. Study-wide context: Prior anti-PD-1, anti-PD-L1 or anti-CTLA-4 therapy did not bar entry, and about 40% had some.

V shed 5 bases and J 8 bases; nucleotides not matched to a gene: 11. Germline V lookup: CDR1 MNHEY, CDR2 SVGAGI. The CDR3 covers 14 residues. Produced via immunoSEQ multiplex PCR; TCRdb's table is partial and in-frame only. Of some 48,000 clones detected, approximately 81% appear once; the ten largest clones hold less than 25%. The TCR was taken from an adult with an advanced solid tumor such as melanoma, head and neck, liver or kidney cancer. The V gene is TRBV6-5, the J gene TRBJ1-2, with 7 bases lining up with TRBD1. The specimen was CD4+ or CD8+ T cells sorted from blood, collected in a trial of the OX40 agonist ivuxolimab. The CDR3 reads CASSPQGGSGGYTF. CDR3 DNA sequence: TGTGCCAGCAGTCCCCAGGGGGGGAGCGGGGGCTACACCTTC.